One sample yielded the 8 T cell receptor beta chains listed below, sequenced in a study of identical twins. TCRdb ran MiXCR on the 5' RACE reads and lists one entry per CDR3 protein. The table shows roughly 1.6 million distinct CDR3 sequences, with roughly 35% occurring only once. Sequenced sample: cord blood. These receptor sequences come from a newborn girl in good health.

This clonotype was counted a few times. The CDR3 DNA is TGCAGTGCTAGTTGGCGTAGCTCCTACAATGAGCAGTTCTTC. Translating it yields CSASWRSSYNEQFF. V is TRBV20-1 and J is TRBJ2-1, with D hard to call. CDR3 size: 14 residues. The V gene's germline CDR1 is DFQATT and CDR2 SNEGSKA (reference sequence). V was cut by 3 bases and J by 0 bases, with 9 bases left in between.

This clonotype was observed at least ten times. This chain links TRBV25-1 with TRBJ1-2; the D is unclear. Germline V gene lookup returns CDR1 MGHDK and CDR2 SYGVNS. The CDR3 consists of 14 residues. V was pared by 5 bases and J by 4 bases, with 14 bases between. CDR3 in DNA: TGTGCCAGCAGTCGCGGAGCGTACCTCTATGGCTACACCTTC. Its translation is CASSRGAYLYGYTF.

The gene calls are TRBV7-2 and TRBJ2-7, with 7 bases identical to TRBD1. CDR1 SGHTA and CDR2 FQGNSA come from the germline V gene. The CDR3 covers 14 residues. With 5 bases clipped from V and 2 bases from J, the junction kept 6 bases outside the gene matches. The CDR3 nucleotides are TGTGCCAGCAGCCATCAGACAGGGCCCTACGAGCAGTACTTC. Residues: CASSHQTGPYEQYF.

This clonotype occurred many times. The rearrangement joins TRBV6-5 to TRBJ2-1; D not resolved. The V gene's germline CDR1 is MNHEY and CDR2 SVGAGI. The CDR3 has 12 residues. V was clipped by 8 bases and J by 9 bases, with 14 bases between them. The CDR3 spells CASPIDIGEQFF. Here the CDR3 DNA reads TGTGCCAGCCCGATCGATATTGGTGAGCAGTTCTTC.

The sample holds a few counts of this clonotype. The chain links TRBV7-2 to TRBJ2-7, with TRBD2 matching over 9 bases. CDR1 and CDR2 from the germline V gene are SGHTA and FQGNSA. This CDR3 is built from 16 residues. Unmatched junction bases numbered 5, after V lost 0 bases and J lost 2 bases. CDR3 residues: CASSLAHGGGAYEQYF. The CDR3 DNA sequence: TGTGCCAGCAGCTTAGCGCACGGCGGGGGGGCCTACGAGCAGTACTTC.

The V call is TRBV30, the J call TRBJ2-3; a weak D match, TRBD2 (5 bases). The CDR3 is 14 amino acids. The germline gives CDR1 GTSNPN, CDR2 SVGIG (reference sequence). V was pared by 2 bases and J by 0 bases, with 9 bases between. CDR3 region: CAWSWRASTDTQYF. CDR3 bases: TGTGCCTGGAGTTGGCGGGCTAGCACAGATACGCAGTATTTT.

This clonotype was seen a few times. CDR3 residues: CASSPLRGQGAEKLFF. The CDR3 DNA reads TGTGCCAGCAGCCCTTTGAGAGGACAGGGGGCTGAAAAACTGTTTTTT. The V gene is TRBV6-6, the J gene TRBJ1-4, with TRBD1 matching 11 bases. V trimming: 6 bases; J trimming: 7 bases; junction bases outside the gene matches: 10. The CDR3 spans 16 residues. The germline V gene encodes CDR1 MNHNY and CDR2 SVGAGI (reference sequence).

This clonotype was recorded a few times. The chain combines TRBV11-2 with TRBJ1-2; the D gene is possibly TRBD1 (6 bases). The length of the CDR3 is 14 residues. CDR1 is SGHAT, CDR2 FQNNGV, per germline. V lost 4 bases and J 6 bases, leaving 15 bases between the germline ends. CDR3 bases: TGTGCCAGCAGCTCAGGAGGGGGGGTTAATGGCTACACCTTC. This translates into CASSSGGGVNGYTF.